The clone carrying this T cell receptor (beta chain) was counted only a few times. CDR3 size: 13 residues. The germline gives CDR1 ENHRY, CDR2 SYGVKD. The V and J ends lost 1 base and 6 bases, in that order; junction bases with no gene match: 2. This entry is derived from a study of blood T cell repertoires in COVID-19. Overall study: From the United States, Italy and Spain came samples of acute and convalescent COVID-19.

Repertoires were generated with immunoSEQ multiplex PCR, while TCRdb's copy carries only in-frame clones and drops some. The sample records roughly 92,000 clones, 90% being singletons. The rearrangement links TRBV10-3 to TRBJ1-2, with TRBD1 matching 7 bases. The specimen sequenced was peripheral blood. The TCR was taken from a middle-aged man with acute or convalescent COVID-19. The DNA for the CDR3 is TGTGCCATCAGTGAGTACACAGGGGATGGCTACACCTTC. Its protein product is CAISEYTGDGYTF.